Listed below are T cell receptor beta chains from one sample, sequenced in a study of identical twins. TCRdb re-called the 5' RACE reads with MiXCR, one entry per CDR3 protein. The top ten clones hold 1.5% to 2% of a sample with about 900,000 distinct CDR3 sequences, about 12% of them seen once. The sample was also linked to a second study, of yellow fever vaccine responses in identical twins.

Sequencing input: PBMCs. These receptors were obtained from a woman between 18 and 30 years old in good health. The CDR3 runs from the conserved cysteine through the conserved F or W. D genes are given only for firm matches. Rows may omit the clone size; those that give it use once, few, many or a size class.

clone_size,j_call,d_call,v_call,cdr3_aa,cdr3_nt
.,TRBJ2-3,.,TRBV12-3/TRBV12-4,CASSSEPGTQYF,TGTGCCAGCAGTTCTGAACCTGGTACGCAGTATTTT
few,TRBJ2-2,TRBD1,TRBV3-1,CASSPGTGVETGELFF,TGTGCCAGCAGCCCCGGGACAGGGGTTGAGACCGGGGAGCTGTTTTTT
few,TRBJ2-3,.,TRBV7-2,CASSLEGTAQYF,TGTGCCAGCAGCTTAGAAGGGACTGCGCAGTATTTT
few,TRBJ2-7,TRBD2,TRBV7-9,CASSFLSAGVSEQYF,TGTGCCAGCAGCTTCCTTAGCGCGGGAGTGAGTGAGCAGTACTTC
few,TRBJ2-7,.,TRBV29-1,CSTRDTVAEQYF,TGCAGCACCCGGGACACCGTTGCCGAGCAGTACTTC
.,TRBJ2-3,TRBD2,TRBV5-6,CASSWDYSSTDTQYF,TGTGCCAGCAGCTGGGACTATTCCTCTACAGATACGCAGTATTTT
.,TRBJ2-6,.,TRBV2,CAIPWRGLSSGANVLTF,TGTGCCATCCCTTGGAGGGGGCTCTCCTCTGGGGCCAACGTCCTGACTTTC
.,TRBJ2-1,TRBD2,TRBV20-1,CSAMGSGGYNEQFF,TGCAGTGCTATGGGTAGCGGGGGCTACAATGAGCAGTTCTTC
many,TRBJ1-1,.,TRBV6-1,CASSGVSTGTEAFF,TGTGCCAGCAGTGGGGTTAGCACGGGCACTGAAGCTTTCTTT
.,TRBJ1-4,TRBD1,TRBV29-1,CSVPGQGAEKLFF,TGCAGCGTCCCGGGACAGGGGGCCGAAAAACTGTTTTTT
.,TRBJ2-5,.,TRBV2,CASSERLIQETQYF,TGTGCCAGCAGTGAACGACTGATACAAGAGACCCAGTACTTC
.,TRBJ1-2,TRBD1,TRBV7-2,CASSLLGQARGNGYTF,TGTGCCAGCAGCTTACTGGGACAGGCGAGAGGAAATGGCTACACCTTC
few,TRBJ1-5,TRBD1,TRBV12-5,CASGFQGGNQPQHF,TGTGCTAGTGGTTTTCAGGGGGGCAATCAGCCCCAGCATTTT
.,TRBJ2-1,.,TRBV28,CASSLLRNNEQFF,TGTGCCAGCAGTTTACTGCGGAACAATGAGCAGTTCTTC
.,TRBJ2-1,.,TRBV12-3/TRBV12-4,CASSFGRHNEQFF,TGTGCCAGCAGTTTTGGGCGACACAATGAGCAGTTCTTC
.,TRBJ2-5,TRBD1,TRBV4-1,CASSQIPPLTGGQETQYF,TGCGCCAGCAGCCAAATTCCTCCCCTTACAGGGGGCCAAGAGACCCAGTACTTC
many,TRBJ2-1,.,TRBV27,CASSLSGHNEQFF,TGTGCCAGCAGTTTATCAGGGCACAATGAGCAGTTCTTC
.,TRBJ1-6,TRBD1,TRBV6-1,CASTHRDRDNSPLHF,TGTGCCAGCACCCACCGGGACAGGGATAATTCACCCCTCCACTTT
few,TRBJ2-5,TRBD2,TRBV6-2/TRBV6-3,CASSYIVAGGETQYF,TGTGCCAGCAGTTACATCGTAGCGGGAGGAGAGACCCAGTACTTC
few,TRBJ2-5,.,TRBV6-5,CASSSATKTGSKTQYF,TGTGCCAGCAGTTCCGCAACTAAAACCGGATCAAAGACCCAGTACTTC
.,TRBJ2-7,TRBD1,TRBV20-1,CSARRTGSSYEQYF,TGCAGTGCTAGAAGGACAGGGAGCTCCTACGAGCAGTACTTC
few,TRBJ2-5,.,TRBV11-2,CASSLSYWTQGETQYF,TGTGCCAGCAGCTTGTCTTACTGGACCCAGGGAGAGACCCAGTACTTC